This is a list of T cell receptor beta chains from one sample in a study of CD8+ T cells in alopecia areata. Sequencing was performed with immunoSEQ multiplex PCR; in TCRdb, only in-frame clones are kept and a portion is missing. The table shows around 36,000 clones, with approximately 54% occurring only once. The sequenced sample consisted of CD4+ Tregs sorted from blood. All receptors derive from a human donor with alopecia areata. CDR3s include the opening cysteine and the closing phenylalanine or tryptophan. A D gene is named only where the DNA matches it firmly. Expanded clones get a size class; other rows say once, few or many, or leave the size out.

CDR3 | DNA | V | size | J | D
CASSWKSTDTQYF | TGTGCCAGCAGCTGGAAGAGCACAGATACGCAGTATTTT | TRBV5-6 | . | TRBJ2-3 | .
CASKVQLGMNTEAFF | TGCGCCAGCAAAGTTCAGCTCGGCATGAACACTGAAGCTTTCTTT | TRBV5-1 | . | TRBJ1-1 | .
CASSPIDQRGLLGGTAKNIQYF | TGTGCCAGCTCACCGATTGACCAGCGGGGGCTCCTCGGGGGAACGGCCAAAAACATTCAGTACTTC | TRBV18 | medium-sized | TRBJ2-4 | TRBD2
CASSRGPPHNEQFF | TGTGCCAGCAGCCGGGGCCCTCCCCACAATGAGCAGTTCTTC | TRBV7-2 | few | TRBJ2-1 | .
CASTPGLGGREQYF | TGTGCCAGCACACCGGGACTAGGAGGTCGCGAGCAGTACTTC | TRBV6-1 | . | TRBJ2-7 | TRBD2
CASSFSEGPTYEQYF | TGTGCCAGCAGCTTTTCGGAGGGCCCAACCTACGAGCAGTACTTC | TRBV7-2 | . | TRBJ2-7 | .
CASSGDRTGYTF | TGCGCCAGCAGCGGGGACAGGACTGGCTACACCTTC | TRBV5-1 | . | TRBJ1-2 | TRBD1
CASSRATSGRPVGTQYF | TGTGCCAGCAGTAGAGCCACTAGCGGGAGGCCGGTGGGGACCCAGTACTTC | TRBV28 | . | TRBJ2-5 | TRBD2
CSASPVYSYNEQFF | TGCAGTGCCAGCCCGGTATACTCCTACAATGAGCAGTTCTTC | TRBV29-1 | few | TRBJ2-1 | .
CAIRIRANTDTQYF | TGTGCCATCAGGATACGGGCAAACACAGATACGCAGTATTTT | TRBV10-3 | once | TRBJ2-3 | .
CASSPSSYTDTQYF | TGTGCCAGCAGCCCCTCTAGCTATACAGATACGCAGTATTTT | TRBV5-4 | . | TRBJ2-3 | .
CASSLSPETQYF | TGTGCCAGCAGCTTATCCCCGGAGACCCAGTACTTC | TRBV7-2 | . | TRBJ2-5 | .
CASSWSRKGGETEAFF | TGCGCCAGCAGCTGGTCTCGGAAGGGGGGGGAGACTGAAGCTTTCTTT | TRBV4-1 | . | TRBJ1-1 | .
CASRPGLARSYNEQFF | TGTGCCAGCAGACCCGGACTAGCGAGGTCCTACAATGAGCAGTTCTTC | TRBV2 | . | TRBJ2-1 | TRBD2
CASSPPAGGETQYF | TGTGCCAGCTCACCACCAGCGGGAGGGGAGACCCAGTACTTC | TRBV18 | . | TRBJ2-5 | TRBD2
CASSRPGQQETQYF | TGTGCCAGTAGTCGGCCGGGACAGCAAGAGACCCAGTACTTC | TRBV19 | few | TRBJ2-5 | TRBD1
CASSLDGNQPQHF | TGCGCCAGCAGCTTGGATGGGAATCAGCCCCAGCATTTT | TRBV5-1 | once | TRBJ1-5 | .
CASSVGPGQISYEQYF | TGTGCCAGCAGCGTTGGCCCAGGGCAGATCTCCTACGAGCAGTACTTC | TRBV9 | . | TRBJ2-7 | .
CASSSRTGVGTGELFF | TGTGCCAGCAGCTCTCGGACGGGAGTGGGGACCGGGGAGCTGTTTTTT | TRBV9 | few | TRBJ2-2 | .
CASSLGWGTYEQYF | TGCGCCAGCAGCTTGGGTTGGGGGACCTACGAGCAGTACTTC | TRBV5-1 | . | TRBJ2-7 | .
CSNRASGTDTQYF | TGCAGCAATAGGGCTAGCGGCACAGATACGCAGTATTTT | TRBV29-1 | . | TRBJ2-3 | .
CASSSARNQPQHF | TGTGCCAGCAGCTCCGCCAGGAATCAGCCCCAGCATTTT | TRBV7-2 | . | TRBJ1-5 | .
CASSFQPGFYGYTF | TGTGCCAGCAGTTTCCAACCGGGATTTTATGGCTACACCTTC | TRBV6-5 | . | TRBJ1-2 | .
CASSLKWDTSTGELFF | TGTGCCAGCAGTTTAAAGTGGGACACCAGCACCGGGGAGCTGTTTTTT | TRBV6-5 | few | TRBJ2-2 | .
CASSQDFVNTEAFF | TGCGCCAGCAGCCAAGATTTCGTCAACACTGAAGCTTTCTTT | TRBV4-3 | . | TRBJ1-1 | .
CASSLDEGRRVTGELFF | TGTGCCAGCAGCTTAGATGAGGGTCGCCGCGTCACCGGGGAGCTGTTTTTT | TRBV7-6 | . | TRBJ2-2 | .
CASKRTGETGEAFF | TGTGCCAGTAAAAGGACAGGGGAAACGGGTGAAGCTTTCTTT | TRBV19 | . | TRBJ1-1 | TRBD1
CATSSGARPSDTQYF | TGTGCCACCAGCAGTGGGGCCCGACCAAGCGATACGCAGTATTTT | TRBV15 | . | TRBJ2-3 | .
CASSPGQGLSTDTQYF | TGCGCCAGCAGCCCGGGACAGGGTCTAAGCACAGATACGCAGTATTTT | TRBV4-1 | medium-sized | TRBJ2-3 | TRBD1
CASSVDPYEQYF | TGTGCCAGCAGTGTAGACCCATACGAGCAGTACTTC | TRBV2 | . | TRBJ2-7 | .
CASSHQGGGETQYF | TGTGCCAGCAGCCACCAGGGGGGTGGAGAGACCCAGTACTTC | TRBV7-2 | . | TRBJ2-5 | .
CASSPRGGGGDTQYF | TGTGCCAGCAGCCCCCGCGGCGGGGGTGGAGATACGCAGTATTTT | TRBV11-3 | . | TRBJ2-3 | TRBD2
CASSPSGPYEQYF | TGTGCCAGCAGTCCTAGCGGGCCATACGAGCAGTACTTC | TRBV7-2 | few | TRBJ2-7 | TRBD2
CASSPLDRPYGYTF | TGTGCCAGCTCACCCCTTGACAGGCCCTATGGCTACACCTTC | TRBV18 | . | TRBJ1-2 | .
CASSLGGYTDTQYF | TGTGCCAGCAGCTTGGGCGGATACACAGATACGCAGTATTTT | TRBV7-2 | few | TRBJ2-3 | .
CASSPAGSTGELFF | TGTGCCAGCTCACCCGCTGGTTCCACCGGGGAGCTGTTTTTT | TRBV18 | few | TRBJ2-2 | .
CASSFQPGGHLNEQFF | TGTGCCAGCAGCTTCCAGCCGGGAGGACACCTCAATGAGCAGTTCTTC | TRBV7-2 | . | TRBJ2-1 | TRBD2
CASSQEGTGKLFGYTF | TGCGCCAGCAGCCAAGAAGGGACAGGAAAGCTTTTCGGCTACACCTTC | TRBV4-1 | few | TRBJ1-2 | TRBD1
CASSLDRGSNQPQHF | TGTGCCAGTAGTCTGGACAGGGGAAGCAATCAGCCCCAGCATTTT | TRBV19 | once | TRBJ1-5 | TRBD1
CASSRNSDTQYF | TGCGCCAGCAGCCGAAACAGCGATACGCAGTATTTT | TRBV5-1 | . | TRBJ2-3 | .
CASSLAGTGYEQYF | TGTGCCAGCAGCTTAGCCGGTACGGGATACGAGCAGTACTTC | TRBV7-2 | . | TRBJ2-7 | .
CTSSLEPAAYNEQFF | TGTACCAGCAGCCTTGAGCCGGCGGCCTACAATGAGCAGTTCTTC | TRBV7-2 | . | TRBJ2-1 | .
CATLRGMNTEAFF | TGTGCCACCCTAAGGGGTATGAACACTGAAGCTTTCTTT | TRBV10-3 | . | TRBJ1-1 | .
CSATQQGAYGYTF | TGCAGCGCCACACAACAGGGGGCGTATGGCTACACCTTC | TRBV29-1 | . | TRBJ1-2 | TRBD1
CASSPFTSANTGELFF | TGCGCCAGCAGCCCTTTCACTAGCGCCAACACCGGGGAGCTGTTTTTT | TRBV5-1 | once | TRBJ2-2 | TRBD2
CASSYRVIDTQYF | TGTGCCAGCAGTTACCGGGTTATAGATACGCAGTATTTT | TRBV6-5 | . | TRBJ2-3 | .
CASLVVSPSGANVLTF | TGCGCCAGCTTGGTTGTCAGCCCCTCTGGGGCCAACGTCCTGACTTTC | TRBV5-1 | few | TRBJ2-6 | .
CASNRQGRTDTQYF | TGTGCCAGCAACCGACAGGGCCGCACAGATACGCAGTATTTT | TRBV25-1 | . | TRBJ2-3 | TRBD1
CAWSEGVEDTEAFF | TGTGCCTGGAGTGAGGGAGTTGAGGACACTGAAGCTTTCTTT | TRBV30 | . | TRBJ1-1 | .
CASSHNNEQFF | TGTGCCAGCAGCCACAACAATGAGCAGTTCTTC | TRBV11-2 | . | TRBJ2-1 | .